Sequencing of this T cell receptor beta chain was carried out in a study of response to subunit inactivated influenza vaccine. Study findings and constraints: Authors proposed each seasonal influenza vaccination draws in few new T cells.

Germline V gene data show CDR1 as SSHAT and CDR2 as FNYEAQ (reference sequence). The CDR3 is 14 amino acids. TCRdb passed the RT-PCR reads through MiXCR, listing each CDR3 protein once. The sample gives approximately 500,000 distinct CDR3 sequences, approximately 15% of which show up once; more than 9.5% is in the top ten. With regard to this clonotype: Its antigen is not identified. Its ends do not fully match the called genes, so a read error is possible.

The chain is built from TRBV7-7 and TRBJ2-1; TRBD2 matches 10 bases. The source material was PBMCs from blood, sampled about 11 days after vaccination. This sequence originates from a man between 50 and 59 years old who received an inactivated influenza vaccine. CDR3 protein: CASSSLAGNNEQFF. CDR3 nucleotides: TGTGCTAGCAGCTCACTAGCGGGGAATAATGAGCAGTTCTTC.